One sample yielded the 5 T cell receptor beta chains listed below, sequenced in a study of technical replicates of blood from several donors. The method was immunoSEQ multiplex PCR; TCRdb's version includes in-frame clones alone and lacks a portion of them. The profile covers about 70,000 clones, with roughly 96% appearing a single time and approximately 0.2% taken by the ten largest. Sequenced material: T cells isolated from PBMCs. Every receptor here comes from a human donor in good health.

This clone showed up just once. Here the CDR3 DNA reads TGTGCCTGGGAGGAGGGTCGAGGATACGAGCAGTACTTC. This translates into CAWEEGRGYEQYF. V gene TRBV30 combines with J gene TRBJ2-7; D is possibly TRBD2 (6 bases). The germline V gene encodes CDR1 GTSNPN and CDR2 SVGIG (reference sequence). Trimming took 5 bases from V and 4 from J, leaving 15 bases between them. The CDR3 runs 13 residues.

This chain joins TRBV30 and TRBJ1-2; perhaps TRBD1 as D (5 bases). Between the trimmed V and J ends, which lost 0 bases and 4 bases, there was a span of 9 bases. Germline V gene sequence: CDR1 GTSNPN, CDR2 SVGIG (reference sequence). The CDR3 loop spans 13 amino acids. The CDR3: CAWSVQETYGYTF. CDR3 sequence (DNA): TGTGCCTGGAGTGTACAGGAGACCTATGGCTACACCTTC.

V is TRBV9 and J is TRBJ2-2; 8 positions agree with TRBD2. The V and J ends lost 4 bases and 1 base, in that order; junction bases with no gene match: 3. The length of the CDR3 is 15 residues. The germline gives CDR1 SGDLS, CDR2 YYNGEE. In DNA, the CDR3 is TGTGCCAGCAGCCGTACTAGCGGGAACACCGGGGAGCTGTTTTTT. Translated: CASSRTSGNTGELFF.

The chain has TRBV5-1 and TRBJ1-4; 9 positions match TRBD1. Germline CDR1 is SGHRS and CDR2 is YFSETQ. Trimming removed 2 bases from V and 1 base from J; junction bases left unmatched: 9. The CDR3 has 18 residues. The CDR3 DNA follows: TGCGCCAGCAGCTTCGCCGGGACAGGGTTTGGAACTAATGAAAAACTGTTTTTT. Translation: CASSFAGTGFGTNEKLFF.

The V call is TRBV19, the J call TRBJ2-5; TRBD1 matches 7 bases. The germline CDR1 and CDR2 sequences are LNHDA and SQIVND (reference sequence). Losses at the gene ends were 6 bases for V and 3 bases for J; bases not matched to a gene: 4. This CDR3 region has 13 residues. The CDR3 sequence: CASSKTGKETQYF. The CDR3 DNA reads TGTGCCAGTAGCAAGACAGGGAAAGAGACCCAGTACTTC. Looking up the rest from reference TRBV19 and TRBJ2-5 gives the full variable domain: DGGITQSPKYLFRKEGQNVTLSCEQNLNHDAMYWYRQDPGQGLRLIYYSQIVNDFQKGDIAEGYSVSREKKESFPLTVTSAQKNPTAFYLCASSKTGKETQYFGPGTRLLVL.